Below are 19 T cell receptor beta chains sequenced from a single sample in a study of blood T cell repertoires in COVID-19. Assay: immunoSEQ multiplex PCR; the TCRdb copy retains only in-frame clones and omits some. This sample has hundreds of thousands of clones, with roughly 85% found just once. Source material: peripheral blood. The receptors were sampled from a woman in her twenties or thirties with active or convalescent COVID-19.

This clone was seen repeatedly, ten times or more. The chain joins TRBV4-2 to TRBJ2-1, with 10 bases aligning to TRBD1. This CDR3 is built from 14 residues. The trim removed 8 bases at V and 7 bases at J, leaving 8 bases unmatched. CDR1 and CDR2 (germline): LGHNA, YNFKEQ. The CDR3, as DNA: TGTGCCAGCGGCGGGACAGGGGATTTGAATGAGCAGTTCTTC. Translation gives CASGGTGDLNEQFF.

The chain recombines TRBV15 with TRBJ1-4; 9 positions agree with TRBD1. The CDR3 runs 15 residues. The V segment lost 3 bases and the J segment 8 bases; nucleotides outside the gene matches: 7. Germline V gives CDR1 LNHNV, CDR2 YYDKDF (reference sequence). The CDR3 region is CATSRGTGMGEKLFF. As DNA, the CDR3 is TGTGCCACCAGCAGGGGGACAGGGATGGGGGAAAAACTGTTTTTT. The variable domain in full, with the rest retrieved from reference TRBV15 and TRBJ1-4, is DAMVIQNPRYQVTQFGKPVTLSCSQTLNHNVMYWYQQKSSQAPKLLFHYYDKDFNNEADTPDNFQSRRPNTSFCFLDIRSPGLGDTAMYLCATSRGTGMGEKLFFGSGTQLSVL.

The rearrangement uses TRBV11-2 and TRBJ1-1; D is ambiguous. V lost 4 bases, J lost 0 bases, and 12 bases lay in between. From germline, CDR1 is SGHAT and CDR2 FQNNGV. This CDR3 region has 15 residues. The CDR3 region has the DNA TGTGCCAGCAGCTCGAGCGGGCAGATGAACACTGAAGCTTTCTTT. It yields the protein CASSSSGQMNTEAFF.

The V gene is TRBV3-1 (or the pseudogene TRBV3-2), the J gene TRBJ2-5; 10 bases are a match to TRBD1. Germline loops: CDR1 LGHDT, CDR2 YNNKEL (reference sequence). The junction had 3 bases not matched to a gene; V was cut back by 6 bases and J by 5 bases. The CDR3 sequence is 13 residues long. The CDR3 spells CASRTGGLETQYF. CDR3 coding DNA: TGTGCCAGCAGGACAGGGGGCTTGGAGACCCAGTACTTC.

The chain employs TRBV29-1 and TRBJ2-1; 12 bases match TRBD2. The J segment lost 2 bases and the V segment lost 6 bases, leaving 5 bases of the junction unmatched. The CDR3 is 15 residues long. Germline lookup yields CDR1 SQVTM and CDR2 ANQGSEA. CDR3 in amino acids: CSVQLAGGPYNEQFF. The DNA of the CDR3 is TGCAGCGTCCAACTAGCGGGAGGACCCTACAATGAGCAGTTCTTC.

In its sample, this clone was seen a few times. This sequence joins TRBV29-1 and TRBJ1-2; D gene uncertain. Germline CDR1 SQVTM, CDR2 ANQGSEA. V was cut by 4 bases and J by 4 bases, with 13 bases left in between. This CDR3 spans 13 amino acids. The CDR3, as DNA: TGCAGCGTTGGCGCGGGAGTTGGCTATGGCTACACCTTC. This encodes CSVGAGVGYGYTF.

This clone came up once. At the DNA level, this CDR3 is encoded by other sequences in the same sample as well. The CDR3, as DNA: TGTGCCAGCAGTTACTCGACAGGTAGCAATCAGCCCCAGCATTTT. Translating it yields CASSYSTGSNQPQHF. The chain employs TRBV6-5 and TRBJ1-5, with D tentatively TRBD1 (6 bases). V lost 0 bases and J lost 0, with 6 bases in between. The CDR3 spans 15 residues. The V gene's germline CDR1 is MNHEY and CDR2 SVGAGI.

This chain joins TRBV6-5 and TRBJ2-2; maybe TRBD2 (5 bases). The CDR3 has 14 amino acids. Trimming left V 0 bases short and J 7 bases short, with 9 bases between. Germline V CDR1 and CDR2: MNHEY, SVGAGI. CDR3 residues: CASSYSAGHGELFF. CDR3 DNA: TGTGCCAGCAGTTACTCGGCGGGTCACGGGGAGCTGTTTTTT.

V gene TRBV10-3 combines with J gene TRBJ1-1; perhaps TRBD1 as D (6 bases). The CDR3 has 13 amino acids. Between the trimmed V and J ends, which lost 10 bases and 4 bases, there was a span of 16 bases. Per germline, CDR1 ENHRY and CDR2 SYGVKD. CDR3 residues: CASAYREGTEAFF. The DNA for the CDR3 is TGTGCCAGCGCATACAGGGAGGGCACTGAAGCTTTCTTT.

The J gene is TRBJ2-1, the V gene TRBV10-1; D unclear. Germline loops: CDR1 WNHNN, CDR2 SYGVQD (reference sequence). V was pared by 4 bases and J by 8 bases, with 6 bases between. The CDR3 sequence is 11 residues long. CDR3: CASSGRHEQFF. In DNA, the CDR3 is TGCGCCAGCAGTGGTCGTCATGAGCAGTTCTTC.

The chain is built from TRBV19 and TRBJ2-1; a weak D match, TRBD2 (5 bases). Germline V gene data show CDR1 as LNHDA and CDR2 as SQIVND (reference sequence). The CDR3 has 10 amino acids. CDR3 region: CVLTNNEQFF. In DNA, the CDR3 is TGTGTTCTGACTAACAATGAGCAGTTCTTC.

This sequence joins TRBV29-1 and TRBJ2-1; 16 bases fit TRBD2. Germline trimming cut 1 base from V and 5 bases from J; bases unmatched to any gene: 2. CDR1 and CDR2 (germline): SQVTM, ANQGSEA. The CDR3 consists of 16 residues. The CDR3 region has the DNA TGCAGCGTTGAAGGGGGGACTAGCGGGAGGGACAATGAGCAGTTCTTC. Its protein product is CSVEGGTSGRDNEQFF.

This clone was detected once. CDR3 nucleotides: TGTGCCAGCAATCAGCGGCCGACAAGTGAAGCTTTCTTT. It is translated as CASNQRPTSEAFF. This chain connects TRBV6-5 to TRBJ1-1, with no clear D. The ends were cut back, 7 bases at V and 7 bases at J, with 16 bases in the middle. The CDR3 runs 13 residues. CDR1 and CDR2 (germline): MNHEY, SVGAGI.

The chain recombines TRBV29-1 with TRBJ1-6, with D perhaps TRBD1 (6 bases). The V gene's germline CDR1 is SQVTM and CDR2 ANQGSEA. There are 13 residues in the CDR3. V gave up 5 bases and J gave up 9 bases, with 14 bases separating them. CDR3 sequence reads: CSVRQDFASPLHF. CDR3 DNA: TGCAGCGTTAGACAGGACTTCGCTTCACCCCTCCACTTT.

V gene TRBV19 combines with J gene TRBJ2-4; 8 bases line up with TRBD2. This CDR3 has 16 residues. CDR1 LNHDA and CDR2 SQIVND come from the germline V gene (reference sequence). V shed 1 base and J 0 bases; nucleotides not matched to a gene: 2. Here the CDR3 reads CASSIGLAGAKNIQYF. The CDR3 DNA sequence: TGTGCCAGTAGTATAGGGCTAGCGGGAGCCAAAAACATTCAGTACTTC.

This chain connects TRBV6-5 to TRBJ1-1; 11 nucleotides match TRBD1. V shed 9 bases and J 6 bases; nucleotides not matched to a gene: 12. In germline, CDR1 is MNHEY, CDR2 SVGAGI. This CDR3 is 15 amino acids long. The CDR3 loop is CASHRTGGGHPEAFF. The CDR3 nucleotides read TGTGCCAGTCACCGGACAGGGGGCGGGCACCCTGAAGCTTTCTTT.

The chain has TRBV2 and TRBJ1-5, with D uncertain. Trimming stripped 6 bases from V and 3 bases from J, with 9 bases between. The CDR3 is 13 residues long. The V gene's germline CDR1 is SNHLY and CDR2 FYNNEI. This CDR3 reads CASSNMVNQPQHF. For the CDR3, the DNA is TGTGCCAGCAGCAACATGGTCAATCAGCCCCAGCATTTT.

The chain uses TRBV4-1 and TRBJ2-7, with 13 positions matching TRBD2. Germline V CDR1 and CDR2: MGHRA, YSYEKL. This CDR3 is 18 amino acids long. Germline trimming cut 1 base from V and 2 bases from J; bases unmatched to any gene: 8. The CDR3 spells CASSQGLAGGPPTYEQYF. The DNA of the CDR3 is TGCGCCAGCAGCCAAGGACTAGCGGGGGGCCCTCCTACCTACGAGCAGTACTTC.

The V gene is TRBV19, the J gene TRBJ1-2; 7 nucleotides line up with TRBD1. CDR1 LNHDA and CDR2 SQIVND come from the germline V gene (reference sequence). There are 14 residues in the CDR3. The trim removed 5 bases at V and 7 bases at J, leaving 10 bases unmatched. The CDR3 loop reads CASSSSWRGPGYTF. In DNA, the CDR3 is TGTGCCAGTAGTTCCTCGTGGAGGGGGCCTGGCTACACCTTC.